Listed below are T cell receptor beta chains from one sample, sequenced in a study of tumour-infiltrating T cells in Burkitt lymphoma. Sequenced by immunoSEQ multiplex PCR; TCRdb stores in-frame clones only, minus some. Altogether about 14,000 clones are present, about 33% being singletons, with the ten largest covering roughly 6.2%. Sequenced material: tumor tissue. Receptors originate from a human donor with diffuse large B-cell lymphoma. The CDR3 runs from the conserved cysteine through the conserved F or W. The order of the fields is D gene, clone size, V gene, J gene, CDR3 protein, CDR3 DNA. D genes are given only for firm matches. Rows may omit the clone size; those that give it use once, few, many or a size class.

TRBD1	few	TRBV5-1	TRBJ2-7	CASSLHGTGDYEQYF	TGCGCCAGCAGCCTCCATGGGACAGGGGACTACGAGCAGTACTTC
.	.	TRBV4-1	TRBJ2-7	CASSQVYRGGSGEQYF	TGCGCCAGCAGCCAAGTATACAGGGGGGGTAGCGGCGAGCAGTACTTC
.	.	TRBV5-6	TRBJ1-1	CASSPWGRNTEAFF	TGTGCCAGCAGCCCTTGGGGGCGGAACACTGAAGCTTTCTTT
TRBD1	.	TRBV14	TRBJ2-7	CASSPGQGAVEQYF	TGTGCCAGCAGCCCGGGACAGGGGGCTGTCGAGCAGTACTTC
.	.	TRBV4-1	TRBJ2-3	CASSHLGTDTQYF	TGCGCCAGCAGCCACCTAGGCACAGATACGCAGTATTTT
.	.	TRBV21-1	TRBJ2-5	CASSEGPHDQETQYF	TGTGCCAGCAGCGAAGGTCCCCACGACCAAGAGACCCAGTACTTC
.	few	TRBV28	TRBJ1-1	CASRQNEAFF	TGTGCCAGCAGACAGAACGAAGCTTTCTTT
.	few	TRBV13	TRBJ1-5	CASSFGQGPQPQHF	TGTGCCAGCAGCTTTGGGCAGGGGCCTCAGCCCCAGCATTTT
TRBD2	medium-sized	TRBV7-8	TRBJ2-5	CASSQGLAVQETQYF	TGTGCCAGCAGCCAGGGACTAGCGGTCCAAGAGACCCAGTACTTC
.	.	TRBV13	TRBJ2-7	CASSSDPRGEQYF	TGTGCCAGCAGCTCCGACCCCCGGGGCGAGCAGTACTTC
TRBD2	.	TRBV9	TRBJ2-7	CASSVGASGAYEQYF	TGTGCCAGCAGCGTAGGGGCTAGCGGGGCCTACGAGCAGTACTTC
.	.	TRBV28	TRBJ1-5	CASSLLGGHQPQHF	TGTGCCAGCAGTTTATTAGGGGGACATCAGCCCCAGCATTTT
.	few	TRBV6-5	TRBJ1-4	CASRPTATNEKLFF	TGTGCCAGCAGACCGACAGCAACTAATGAAAAACTGTTTTTT
TRBD2	once	TRBV7-3	TRBJ2-3	CASSGGTSGRDTQYF	TGTGCCAGCAGCGGCGGAACTAGCGGGAGAGATACGCAGTATTTT
.	.	TRBV4-1	TRBJ1-5	CASSEREGNQPQHF	TGCGCCAGCAGCGAAAGGGAAGGTAATCAGCCCCAGCATTTT
TRBD1	.	TRBV10-3	TRBJ2-3	CAISEGKGQGASRVETQYF	TGTGCCATCAGTGAAGGAAAGGGACAGGGGGCGTCGAGGGTGGAGACGCAGTATTTT
.	.	TRBV5-6	TRBJ1-1	CASSLGGGNTEAFF	TGTGCCAGCAGCTTGGGTGGCGGGAACACTGAAGCTTTCTTT
.	.	TRBV5-1	TRBJ2-3	CASSLQRGTDTQYF	TGCGCCAGCAGCTTGCAGCGCGGGACAGATACGCAGTATTTT
TRBD2	.	TRBV5-1	TRBJ2-1	CASSWTGTSGNEQFF	TGCGCCAGCAGCTGGACCGGGACTAGCGGGAATGAGCAGTTCTTC
.	few	TRBV30	TRBJ2-3	CAWNHIATDTQYF	TGTGCCTGGAACCACATAGCAACAGATACGCAGTATTTT
TRBD1	.	TRBV30	TRBJ2-7	CAWTPRARGPHEQYF	TGTGCCTGGACTCCACGGGCCAGGGGGCCTCACGAGCAGTACTTC
.	.	TRBV28	TRBJ2-2	CASSFLRVNTGELFF	TGTGCCAGCAGTTTTCTACGGGTGAACACCGGGGAGCTGTTTTTT
.	few	TRBV19	TRBJ1-5	CASRWGGAQPQHF	TGTGCCAGTAGATGGGGCGGGGCTCAGCCCCAGCATTTT
TRBD1	.	TRBV5-4	TRBJ2-7	CASSTDRGGSYEQYF	TGTGCCAGCAGCACAGACAGGGGTGGCTCCTACGAGCAGTACTTC
TRBD1	medium-sized	TRBV19	TRBJ2-2	CASSIRDRGTTGELFF	TGTGCCAGTAGTATCCGGGACAGAGGAACGACCGGGGAGCTGTTTTTT
TRBD1	.	TRBV18	TRBJ2-7	CASSPQGATLYEQYF	TGTGCCAGCTCACCACAGGGGGCTACACTCTACGAGCAGTACTTC
.	medium-sized	TRBV28	TRBJ2-7	CASSSATRSYEQYF	TGTGCCAGCAGTAGCGCGACCCGCTCCTACGAGCAGTACTTC
TRBD1	few	TRBV5-6	TRBJ1-1	CASSRTGFNTEAFF	TGTGCCAGCAGCCGGACAGGGTTTAACACTGAAGCTTTCTTT
.	.	TRBV5-4	TRBJ2-3	CASSLARDRDTQYF	TGTGCCAGCAGCTTGGCGCGGGATAGAGATACGCAGTATTTT
TRBD2	.	TRBV4-2	TRBJ2-7	CASSQAAGVRYEQYF	TGTGCCAGCAGCCAAGCAGCGGGAGTACGGTACGAGCAGTACTTC
.	few	TRBV30	TRBJ1-5	CAWSRGLEPQHF	TGTGCCTGGAGTAGGGGGTTGGAGCCCCAGCATTTT
.	.	TRBV10-3	TRBJ1-3	CAISARVSGNTIYF	TGTGCCATCAGTGCCAGAGTCTCTGGAAACACCATATATTTT
.	.	TRBV19	TRBJ1-5	CASSLGGGGQPQHF	TGTGCCAGTAGTTTGGGGGGCGGAGGACAGCCCCAGCATTTT
.	few	TRBV30	TRBJ1-1	CAWSVRGGSGDTEAFF	TGTGCCTGGAGTGTACGGGGGGGAAGTGGCGACACTGAAGCTTTCTTT
.	.	TRBV7-2	TRBJ2-5	CASRVGLGLETQYF	TGTGCCAGCAGAGTAGGATTAGGACTAGAGACCCAGTACTTC
.	few	TRBV2	TRBJ1-1	CADDRLNTEAFF	TGTGCCGACGACAGGCTTAACACTGAAGCTTTCTTT
.	few	TRBV11-2	TRBJ2-5	CASSDRGRETQYF	TGTGCCAGCAGCGATCGGGGGAGGGAGACCCAGTACTTC
.	.	TRBV6-5	TRBJ2-7	CASSPIRGTDEQYF	TGTGCCAGCAGTCCAATTCGGGGGACGGACGAGCAGTACTTC
.	few	TRBV2	TRBJ2-7	CASSEGHRVAYEQYF	TGTGCCAGCAGTGAAGGACACAGAGTGGCCTACGAGCAGTACTTC